The entry that follows covers one T cell receptor beta chain sequence. CDR3 length: 15 amino acids. Trimming removed 0 bases at V and 5 bases at J, with 12 bases between. Germline lookup yields CDR1 SGHDT and CDR2 YYEEEE. These data belong to a study of blood T cell repertoires in COVID-19. In the authors' workflow: Amplification of reference gene primers provided the estimated nucleated cell counts. Here immunoSEQ multiplex PCR was the method, and the copy in TCRdb shows in-frame clones only, minus some. That table is the source of V, J and clone size, and D and trimming were worked out from the DNA. The table lists around 250,000 clones, approximately 82% of them singletons.

The specimen was peripheral blood. The clonotype comes from a man aged 25 to 45 who had recovered from COVID-19. The chain couples TRBV5-6 to TRBJ1-5; unclear D gene. CDR3 amino acids: CASSLAGWYDQPQHF. Here the CDR3 DNA reads TGTGCCAGCAGCTTGGCGGGGTGGTACGATCAGCCCCAGCATTTT.